This entry lists 9 T cell receptor beta chains sequenced from one sample in a study of memory CD8 T cells in hepatitis C reinfection. Time point in this sample: late/post reinfection, 12 to 24 weeks after detection. The sorted cells went straight to TCR sequencing with no prior in vitro expansion. Sequencing used immunoSEQ multiplex PCR; TCRdb keeps in-frame clones, though not all of them. This sample has 46,000 or so clones, with 85% to 90% found just once. The sample comprised naive CD8+ T cells sorted from blood. The receptors derive from a man in his late teens or twenties with hepatitis C virus infection.

The J gene is TRBJ1-3, the V gene TRBV6-1; 7 bases match TRBD1. The CDR3 loop spans 15 amino acids. Looked up from germline, CDR1 is MNHNS and CDR2 is SASEGT. V gave up 7 bases and J gave up 0 bases; unmatched junction bases: 6. The chain's CDR3 is CASKLGQVSGNTIYF. Here the CDR3 DNA reads TGTGCCAGCAAGTTAGGACAGGTCTCTGGAAACACCATATATTTT.

This rearrangement joins TRBV7-9 to TRBJ2-3; tentative D call: TRBD2 (6 bases). CDR1 is SEHNR, CDR2 FQNEAQ, per germline (reference sequence). The V end was cut by 7 bases, the J end by 6 bases, with 17 bases between. The CDR3 length is 14 residues. The CDR3 nucleotides are TGTGCCAGCACCTCTAGGGAGGTGGCGGATACGCAGTATTTT. This translates into CASTSREVADTQYF.

In its sample, this clone was seen a few times. The V call is TRBV2, the J call TRBJ1-4; TRBD1 agrees at 8 bases. The CDR3 runs to 16 residues. The V gene's germline CDR1 is SNHLY and CDR2 FYNNEI. V was pared by 5 bases and J by 6 bases, with 11 bases of the junction left unmatched. The CDR3 loop is CASSPSSDRDYEKLFF. Here the CDR3 DNA reads TGTGCCAGCAGTCCTTCTTCGGACAGGGATTATGAAAAACTGTTTTTT.

V gene TRBV6-5 combines with J gene TRBJ1-1; 8 positions match TRBD1. V shed 1 base, J shed 8 bases, and the junction held 6 bases outside the gene matches. The V gene's germline CDR1 is MNHEY and CDR2 SVGAGI. This CDR3 is built from 14 residues. CDR3 DNA sequence: TGTGCCAGCAGTTACTTCGGACAGGGAACCGAAGCTTTCTTT. As protein: CASSYFGQGTEAFF.

This chain links TRBV12-1 with TRBJ1-1. TRBV12-1 is annotated as a pseudogene. This CDR3 is built from 13 residues. Written as DNA, the CDR3 is TGTGCCAGCATCCCCGGGGGGGGCGGCGAAGCTTTCTTT. Translation: CASIPGGGGEAFF.

The J gene is TRBJ2-2, the V gene TRBV19; 8 nucleotides align to TRBD1. The length of the CDR3 is 18 residues. CDR1 and CDR2 from the germline V gene are LNHDA and SQIVND (reference sequence). V lost 2 bases, J lost 1 base, and 9 bases stayed unmatched. CDR3 protein: CASSISLRTGLNTGELFF. As DNA, the CDR3 is TGTGCCAGTAGTATAAGTTTGCGGACAGGGCTGAACACCGGGGAGCTGTTTTTT.

CDR3: CASSSEIAGGNYNEQFF. The CDR3 DNA is TGTGCCAGCAGCTCGGAAATAGCGGGGGGGAATTACAATGAGCAGTTCTTC. The chain joins TRBV7-9 to TRBJ2-1; 11 nucleotides agree with TRBD2. Trimming cost V 4 bases and J 4 bases; bases outside gene matches: 9. The CDR3 is made up of 17 amino acids. Per germline, CDR1 SEHNR and CDR2 FQNEAQ (reference sequence). Looking up the rest from reference TRBV7-9 and TRBJ2-1 gives the full variable domain: DTGVSQNPRHKITKRGQNVTFRCDPISEHNRLYWYRQTLGQGPEFLTYFQNEAQLEKSRLLSDRFSAERPKGSFSTLEIQRTEQGDSAMYLCASSSEIAGGNYNEQFFGPGTRLTVL.

V is TRBV2 and J is TRBJ2-3, with D perhaps matching TRBD2 (7 bases). This CDR3 is 14 amino acids long. Looked up from germline, CDR1 is SNHLY and CDR2 is FYNNEI. The germline V and J ends were trimmed by 6 bases and 6 bases, with 16 bases remaining between them. The CDR3 spells CASRRRGARDTQYF. As DNA, the CDR3 is TGTGCCAGCAGGAGACGGGGGGCTCGTGATACGCAGTATTTT.

The genes are TRBV7-9 and TRBJ1-1; D gene unclear. Trimming pared 0 bases from V and 1 base from J, leaving 9 bases between. This CDR3 contains 15 residues. CDR1 and CDR2 from the germline V gene are SEHNR and FQNEAQ (reference sequence). This CDR3 reads CASSLARSGNTEAFF. CDR3 nucleotides: TGTGCCAGCAGCTTAGCGAGGAGTGGGAACACTGAAGCTTTCTTT.